Listed below are T cell receptor beta chains from one sample, sequenced in a study of blood T cell repertoires in COVID-19. Clones were read by immunoSEQ multiplex PCR, and TCRdb kept only the in-frame ones, dropping some. Of about 150,000 clones listed, under 85% are singletons. The sample consisted of peripheral blood. Every receptor here comes from a man older than 75 with COVID-19, enrolled during active disease. CDR3s include the opening cysteine and the closing phenylalanine or tryptophan. D genes are given only for firm matches. A row's size may be missing; if present it is once, few, many or a size class.

CDR3: CASSLIGSGETQYF
DNA: TGCGCCAGCAGCTTGATAGGGAGCGGAGAGACCCAGTACTTC
V: TRBV5-1
D: -
size: -
J: TRBJ2-5

CDR3: CASSELSGGVTEAFF
DNA: TGTGCCAGCAGTGAACTCTCCGGGGGGGTCACTGAAGCTTTCTTT
V: TRBV2
D: -
size: -
J: TRBJ1-1

CDR3: CASTRQGPSTDTQYF
DNA: TGTGCCAGCACCCGACAGGGCCCTAGCACAGATACGCAGTATTTT
V: TRBV2
D: TRBD1
size: -
J: TRBJ2-3

CDR3: CASSESTSGRHNEQFF
DNA: TGCGCCAGCAGTGAGTCGACTAGCGGGCGGCACAATGAGCAGTTCTTC
V: TRBV10-2
D: TRBD2
size: -
J: TRBJ2-1

CDR3: CASSAGLAGVRETQYF
DNA: TGCGCCAGCAGCGCGGGACTAGCGGGGGTGCGTGAGACCCAGTACTTC
V: TRBV5-1
D: TRBD2
size: -
J: TRBJ2-5

CDR3: CATSDWDRDQPQHF
DNA: TGTGCCACCAGTGACTGGGACAGAGATCAGCCCCAGCATTTT
V: TRBV24-1
D: TRBD1
size: once
J: TRBJ1-5

CDR3: CASSEDRDSETQYF
DNA: TGTGCCAGCAGTGAGGACAGGGACTCGGAGACCCAGTACTTC
V: TRBV6-1
D: TRBD1
size: once
J: TRBJ2-5

CDR3: CASSTPRLPLGNEQFF
DNA: TGTGCCAGCAGTACCCCAAGGCTCCCGCTAGGTAATGAGCAGTTCTTC
V: TRBV28
D: -
size: few
J: TRBJ2-1

CDR3: CASSIDKNYGYTF
DNA: TGTGCCAGTAGTATCGACAAAAACTATGGCTACACCTTC
V: TRBV19
D: -
size: once
J: TRBJ1-2

CDR3: CASSSLSGGASEQFF
DNA: TGCGCCAGCAGCTCCCTGAGCGGGGGGGCCAGTGAGCAGTTCTTC
V: TRBV5-1
D: TRBD2
size: -
J: TRBJ2-1

CDR3: CASSLSSANTGELFF
DNA: TGCGCCAGCAGCTTGAGTTCAGCGAACACCGGGGAGCTGTTTTTT
V: TRBV5-1
D: -
size: -
J: TRBJ2-2

CDR3: CASSIDGNSGNTIYF
DNA: TGTGCCAGTAGTATCGACGGGAACTCTGGAAACACCATATATTTT
V: TRBV19
D: -
size: -
J: TRBJ1-3

CDR3: CASRKNGKEKLFF
DNA: TGTGCCAGCCGGAAGAACGGGAAAGAAAAACTGTTTTTT
V: TRBV6-5
D: -
size: -
J: TRBJ1-4

CDR3: CASSLGAGTREKLFF
DNA: TGTGCCAGCAGCTTAGGAGCCGGGACTCGGGAAAAACTGTTTTTT
V: TRBV7-9
D: -
size: few
J: TRBJ1-4

CDR3: CASRAGSSGNTIYF
DNA: TGTGCCAGCAGGGCGGGGAGCTCTGGAAACACCATATATTTT
V: TRBV2
D: -
size: -
J: TRBJ1-3

CDR3: CASSVSRGQTNEKLFF
DNA: TGTGCCAGCAGCGTATCCAGGGGGCAGACTAATGAAAAACTGTTTTTT
V: TRBV9
D: TRBD1
size: -
J: TRBJ1-4

CDR3: CASSEQTGVNTEAFF
DNA: TGCGCCAGCAGTGAGCAAACAGGGGTGAACACTGAAGCTTTCTTT
V: TRBV10-1
D: TRBD1
size: few
J: TRBJ1-1

CDR3: CASSLSTGELFF
DNA: TGTGCCAGCAGCTTGAGCACCGGGGAGCTGTTTTTT
V: TRBV7-2
D: -
size: -
J: TRBJ2-2

CDR3: CASRSGGNHNSPLHF
DNA: TGTGCCAGCCGGTCAGGAGGGAACCATAATTCACCCCTCCACTTT
V: TRBV5-4
D: -
size: -
J: TRBJ1-6

CDR3: CASSALPGQNKETQYF
DNA: TGTGCCAGCAGCGCTCTCCCGGGACAGAACAAAGAGACCCAGTACTTC
V: TRBV9
D: TRBD1
size: -
J: TRBJ2-5

CDR3: CASSRGGFTSTDTQYF
DNA: TGTGCCAGCAGCCGGGGGGGTTTTACTAGCACAGATACGCAGTATTTT
V: TRBV13
D: TRBD2
size: -
J: TRBJ2-3

CDR3: CATSRDGSYSNQPQHF
DNA: TGTGCCACCAGCAGAGATGGGAGCTATAGCAATCAGCCCCAGCATTTT
V: TRBV15
D: -
size: -
J: TRBJ1-5

CDR3: CASSLQGAGTEAFF
DNA: TGTGCCAGCAGCTTGCAAGGGGCCGGCACTGAAGCTTTCTTT
V: TRBV5-5
D: -
size: -
J: TRBJ1-1

CDR3: CASMDRSYGYTF
DNA: TGTGCCAGCATGGACAGGTCGTATGGCTACACCTTC
V: TRBV12-3/TRBV12-4
D: TRBD1
size: -
J: TRBJ1-2

CDR3: CASSPVGGGDYEQYF
DNA: TGTGCCAGCAGCCCCGTTGGAGGGGGGGACTACGAGCAGTACTTC
V: TRBV28
D: -
size: -
J: TRBJ2-7

CDR3: CASSENRWETEAFF
DNA: TGTGCCAGCAGTGAAAATCGGTGGGAGACTGAAGCTTTCTTT
V: TRBV6-1
D: -
size: -
J: TRBJ1-1

CDR3: CASSGRLNEKLFF
DNA: TGTGCCAGCAGTGGCAGACTCAATGAAAAACTGTTTTTT
V: TRBV28
D: -
size: few
J: TRBJ1-4